A selection of T cell receptor beta chains follows, all from one sample in a study of human T cells and chemical hapten exposure. In TCRdb, the RACE reads were re-called with MiXCR into one record per CDR3 protein. The table includes tens of thousands of distinct CDR3 sequences, about 8% detected once. The sequences come from whole blood, collected in connection with sensitization to the hapten diphenylcyclopropenone (DPC). The receptors come from a woman aged 45-59 years with alopecia areata. Some clones in this sample may be carry-over from other donors' samples. Both conserved end residues are trimmed from each CDR3. Fields, in order: V gene, clone size, CDR3 protein. The size of a clone is reported for some rows only, either as once, few or many, or as a class for expanded clones.

V gene: TRBV12-3/TRBV12-4; clone size: -; CDR3 protein: ASSFPHRGQETQY
V gene: TRBV20-1; clone size: many; CDR3 protein: SVKTGGSYEQY
V gene: TRBV11-2; clone size: -; CDR3 protein: ASSSSGSGRYNEQF
V gene: TRBV20-1; clone size: -; CDR3 protein: SARPEDQPQH
V gene: TRBV4-1; clone size: few; CDR3 protein: ASSQGTGEAF
V gene: TRBV6-6; clone size: few; CDR3 protein: ASSHLRRLPTDTQY
V gene: TRBV4-3; clone size: -; CDR3 protein: ASSQELAPVRNEQY
V gene: TRBV3-1; clone size: few; CDR3 protein: ASSSSTGETQY
V gene: TRBV9; clone size: -; CDR3 protein: ASSVGIGPRDTQY
V gene: TRBV3-1; clone size: many; CDR3 protein: ASSQSGRGGEDTQY
V gene: TRBV28; clone size: few; CDR3 protein: ASSLGQGAGRTEAF
V gene: TRBV6-5; clone size: few; CDR3 protein: ASTKPGLPYNEQF
V gene: TRBV5-1; clone size: many; CDR3 protein: ASSLSPGNEKLF
V gene: TRBV2; clone size: many; CDR3 protein: ASSRSFDTQY
V gene: TRBV6-5; clone size: many; CDR3 protein: ASSTGQPHNYGYT
V gene: TRBV6-6; clone size: -; CDR3 protein: ASCSSGRGAYNEQF
V gene: TRBV5-1; clone size: many; CDR3 protein: ASSGGSEAF
V gene: TRBV28; clone size: -; CDR3 protein: ASRPSDVPRYEQY
V gene: TRBV6-2/TRBV6-3; clone size: few; CDR3 protein: ASRFGPTLF
V gene: TRBV9; clone size: few; CDR3 protein: ASSGQGDDTDTQY
V gene: TRBV2; clone size: few; CDR3 protein: ASSGRQNSNQPQH
V gene: TRBV4-3; clone size: few; CDR3 protein: ASSPYQHTDTQY
V gene: TRBV18; clone size: many; CDR3 protein: ASSQTGVYGYT
V gene: TRBV20-1; clone size: few; CDR3 protein: SARDHPGGRSEQY
V gene: TRBV21-1; clone size: -; CDR3 protein: ASSKGRAPNTGELF
V gene: TRBV18; clone size: few; CDR3 protein: ASSPNGQPQH
V gene: TRBV29-1; clone size: -; CDR3 protein: SVRTREKLF
V gene: TRBV20-1; clone size: -; CDR3 protein: SARDPSKDLYEQY
V gene: TRBV29-1; clone size: few; CDR3 protein: SVEGTSGSLYNEQF
V gene: TRBV7-8; clone size: few; CDR3 protein: ASSLVIRGMGGEQY
V gene: TRBV4-1; clone size: many; CDR3 protein: ASSQGVAGSYTDTQY
V gene: TRBV20-1; clone size: few; CDR3 protein: SARDPRISGANVLT